This T cell receptor beta chain was identified during a study of blood T cells in healthy people across ages (dated by TCRdb to between 2015 and 2017). Turning to the overall study: In model experiments, template switching captured about one uniquely barcoded TCR beta cDNA molecule for every two T cells. Two additional independent replicas of 1 million unique cDNA reads from the same blood draw were analyzed for two donors (one aged 18 to 29 and one aged 80 or older). Four age groups were formed from the donors: young (average about 17 years), middle-aged (approximately 39), aged (62) and long-lived (around 82). Donors of different ages were randomly distributed across sequencing lanes to avoid experimental bias. The study measured age-related changes in TCR beta repertoire diversity using deep sequencing normalized with unique cDNA molecular identifiers. Study-level results and caveats: Compared with the aged group, more naive CD4+ T cells, fewer expanded clones and increased TCR diversity were shown by the long-lived group, suggesting age selection. Observed TCR beta diversity per million T cells fell roughly linearly with age, and a significant reduction was already apparent by age roughly 40. Conclusive comparison of naive and antigen-experienced compartments was prevented by the profiling of bulk unsorted PBMCs. Donor CMV infection status was unknown, potentially confounding age-related changes in expanded clonotypes. A strong correlation was found between observed TCR beta diversity and the percentage of naive T cells measured by flow cytometry. Total diversity estimates from one million sequenced T cells were considered lower bounds and underestimates.

The donors were 40 or so Caucasian individuals from Russia, aged roughly 6 to 100 years, who were systemically healthy. Each donor gave roughly 9.5 milliliters of peripheral blood, collected into EDTA-treated Vacutainer tubes. Ficoll-Paque density-gradient centrifugation was used to isolate PBMCs, with at least 7 million per sample. Trizol reagent was used to extract total RNA from the PBMCs, yielding at least 5.5 micrograms per sample. For every donor, an aliquot of PBMCs went through flow cytometry to measure the percentages of naive CD45RAhigh/CD27high T cells. As regards this clonotype: Its antigen specificity is not known. No qualities accompany the bases; no much larger clone lies one base away.

Reading from cysteine to phenylalanine, the CDR3 counts 14 amino acids. Here the CDR3 DNA is all that survives: 42 bases in frame from base 1. Trimming at the junction amounts to 5 bases on V and 2 bases on J, and the germline ends lie 13 bases apart. The germline V gene specifies SGHTA as CDR1 and FQGNSA as CDR2. The library was obtained by 5' RACE. TCRdb names Illumina HiSeq 2500 as the instrument used. A second PCR of roughly 7 to 11 cycles was performed with a sample-barcoded 5' primer and a J-beta primer mix. A unique molecular identifier was introduced onto each TCR beta cDNA molecule by a template-switch 5' adaptor carrying 12 random nucleotides. At least 2.5 million CDR3-containing paired-end reads were obtained from each sample. First-strand cDNA synthesis was performed from all RNA using the Mint cDNA synthesis kit, with priming by a TRBC-specific oligonucleotide. After uracil-DNA glycosylase treatment, a first 18-cycle PCR used universal primers M1SS and BC2_uni_R on all cDNA. The authors processed their data as follows. Each sample was normalized by randomly selecting 1 million high-quality reads, each carrying a distinct molecular identifier. Instead of being binned into consensus sequences, reads that shared molecular identifiers were thrown out. MiTCR, run with a Q25 quality threshold and the strictest error-elimination algorithm, handled CDR3 identification, clonotype clustering and error correction. A nonparametric unseen species model with Euler transformation was used to estimate a lower bound on total TCR beta diversity. TCRdb ran its own pipeline on the public reads, namely fastp trimming at Q25 and MiXCR clone calling, and kept in-frame beta chains. Entries that share a CDR3 protein sequence are merged under the most common genes and DNA. In this record, the V and J calls reflect TCRdb's handling and not the investigators' own analysis. Within this sample are roughly 1.5 million distinct CDR3 sequences, with approximately 43% of them counted one time only. The ten top clones hold about 4.1% of the sample.

Sequences were obtained from blood. The sequence is built from TRBV7-2 and TRBJ2-7; confidence is insufficient to name the D gene. The receptor was isolated from a woman under 30 in good health. The CDR3 loop reads CASSKITSPYEQYF. The nucleotide sequence is given as TGTGCCAGCAGCAAGATTACGTCCCCCTACGAGCAGTACTTC.